Presented here are 19 T cell receptor beta chains from one specimen sequenced in a study of identifying expanded T cells in peripheral blood. Sequencing was performed with immunoSEQ multiplex PCR; in TCRdb, only in-frame clones are kept and a portion is missing. The table shows about 110,000 clones, with approximately 90% occurring only once. Sequencing was performed on blood. The source is a person aged 18 to 70 in good health.

This rearrangement joins TRBV28 to TRBJ1-5; D uncertain. Looked up from germline, CDR1 is MDHEN and CDR2 is SYDVKM. V lost 5 bases and J lost 1, with 9 bases in between. The CDR3 has 14 residues. CDR3 nucleotides: TGTGCCAGCAGTCCCCCAAAGAGCAATCAGCCCCAGCATTTT. Residues: CASSPPKSNQPQHF.

The chain carries TRBV6-6 and TRBJ2-1, with 11 bases that match TRBD2. The CDR3 is made up of 16 amino acids. Trimming at V came to 4 bases and at J to 4 bases, leaving 6 bases not matched to a gene. The germline V gene has CDR1 MNHNY and CDR2 SVGAGI (reference sequence). The CDR3 DNA reads TGTGCCAGCAGTTTATCCGGGACTAGCGGTTACAATGAGCAGTTCTTC. Its protein product is CASSLSGTSGYNEQFF.

The V and J genes are TRBV5-1 and TRBJ2-7; 8 bases are shared with TRBD1. The V gene's germline CDR1 is SGHRS and CDR2 YFSETQ. The V segment lost 5 bases and the J segment 0 bases; nucleotides outside the gene matches: 7. The CDR3 has 15 residues. The CDR3 loop is CASRALTGASYEQYF. In DNA form, the CDR3 reads TGCGCCAGCAGGGCCCTGACAGGGGCCTCCTACGAGCAGTACTTC. The full variable domain, rest sourced from reference TRBV5-1 and TRBJ2-7, is KAGVTQTPRYLIKTRGQQVTLSCSPISGHRSVSWYQQTPGQGLQFLFEYFSETQRNKGNFPGRFSGRQFSNSRSEMNVSTLELGDSALYLCASRALTGASYEQYFGPGTRLTVT.

The chain links TRBV5-4 to TRBJ2-7, with 11 positions matching TRBD1. The CDR3 is 13 residues long. Germline CDR1 reads SGHNT; CDR2 reads YYREEE (reference sequence). Trimming cost V 4 bases and J 6 bases; bases outside gene matches: 3. The CDR3 coding sequence is TGTGCCAGCAGCGCGGACAGGGGGCTCGAGCAGTACTTC. Its protein product is CASSADRGLEQYF.

The chain links TRBV5-1 to TRBJ1-2, with a tentative D call TRBD1 (5 bases). Germline CDR1 reads SGHRS; CDR2 reads YFSETQ. This CDR3 is built from 17 residues. V dropped 0 bases and J dropped 4 bases, with 19 bases sitting between them. The CDR3 nucleotides are TGCGCCAGCAGCTTGGCCCTGGGGGACGGACCAGGCTATGGCTACACCTTC. Translated: CASSLALGDGPGYGYTF.

The chain employs TRBV9 and TRBJ2-7, with D hard to call. The ends were cut back, 3 bases at V and 0 bases at J, with 10 bases in the middle. CDR1 SGDLS and CDR2 YYNGEE come from the germline V gene. The CDR3 loop spans 14 amino acids. CDR3 bases: TGTGCCAGCAGCGCCTTCGTGAGCTCCTACGAGCAGTACTTC. Translated: CASSAFVSSYEQYF.

The chain carries TRBV19 and TRBJ1-4; D is possibly TRBD1 (5 bases). V gave up 6 bases and J gave up 3 bases, with 14 bases separating them. This CDR3 comprises 15 residues. Germline V gene sequence: CDR1 LNHDA, CDR2 SQIVND (reference sequence). CDR3 protein: CASRHAGEANEKLFF. The CDR3 region has the DNA TGTGCCAGTAGACATGCGGGGGAGGCTAATGAAAAACTGTTTTTT.

The DNA for the CDR3 is TGTGCCAGCAGCCTCGGGGGGTATCCCATGTCAGCGCAGTATTTT. Translating it yields CASSLGGYPMSAQYF. The rearrangement links TRBV9 to TRBJ2-3; TRBD2 matches 7 bases. The germline gives CDR1 SGDLS, CDR2 YYNGEE. The CDR3 is 15 residues long. J gave up 10 bases and V 4 bases, and 15 bases lay outside the gene matches.

The chain is built from TRBV2 and TRBJ2-1; TRBD2 is a possible D gene (7 bases). V shed 10 bases and J shed 6 bases, with 22 bases lying between them. Germline V gene lookup returns CDR1 SNHLY and CDR2 FYNNEI. The CDR3 sequence is 15 residues long. The CDR3 DNA follows: TGTGCCACCAGAAGGGGGGGCGCGTCGGGCAATGAGCAGTTCTTC. Translating it yields CATRRGGASGNEQFF.

The chain employs TRBV6-5 and TRBJ1-1; possible D gene TRBD1, 6 bases. The germline V and J ends were trimmed by 6 bases and 1 base, with 12 bases remaining between them. Germline lookup yields CDR1 MNHEY and CDR2 SVGAGI. CDR3 size: 14 residues. The DNA for the CDR3 is TGTGCCAGCAGCCTCAGGACAGCGAACACTGAAGCTTTCTTT. Encoded protein: CASSLRTANTEAFF.

V is TRBV7-9 and J is TRBJ2-7; D may be TRBD1 or TRBD2 (5 bases each). Trimming shortened V by 5 bases and J by 1 base, and 9 bases separated the two germline ends. Germline V gene data show CDR1 as SEHNR and CDR2 as FQNEAQ (reference sequence). The CDR3 spans 13 residues. The chain's CDR3 is CASSRDPSYEQYF. The CDR3 DNA reads as TGTGCCAGCAGCCGGGACCCTTCCTACGAGCAGTACTTC.

V usage is TRBV4-2 and J usage is TRBJ2-1; the D gene is possibly TRBD2 (6 bases). V was clipped by 1 base and J by 2 bases, with 9 bases between them. Per germline, CDR1 LGHNA and CDR2 YNFKEQ. The CDR3 is 15 amino acids. The DNA for the CDR3 is TGTGCCAGCAGCCAAGTAGCGGCCACCTACAATGAGCAGTTCTTC. Its translation is CASSQVAATYNEQFF.

The chain is built from TRBV13 and TRBJ1-2, with 10 bases matching TRBD1. The CDR3 consists of 15 residues. Germline V lookup: CDR1 PRHDT, CDR2 FYEKMQ (reference sequence). V lost 4 bases, J lost 4 bases, and 6 bases stayed unmatched. The CDR3 nucleotides read TGTGCCAGCAGCTCTGGGACAGGGGTTACCTATGGCTACACCTTC. This codes for CASSSGTGVTYGYTF.

This rearrangement joins TRBV14 to TRBJ2-2; no firm D call. The CDR3 runs 16 residues. Germline V gives CDR1 SGHDN, CDR2 FVKESK. V lost 5 bases and J 1 base, leaving 14 bases between the germline ends. Written as DNA, the CDR3 is TGTGCCAGCAGCTATAGGCGGCCCGGGAACACCGGGGAGCTGTTTTTT. Its protein product is CASSYRRPGNTGELFF.

This chain connects TRBV19 to TRBJ2-3; 11 nucleotides match TRBD2. There are 16 residues in the CDR3. J lost 0 bases, V lost 5 bases, and 4 bases had no gene match. The germline gives CDR1 LNHDA, CDR2 SQIVND (reference sequence). The chain's CDR3 is CASSAGTSGSTDTQYF. The CDR3 nucleotides read TGTGCCAGTAGTGCGGGGACTAGCGGAAGCACAGATACGCAGTATTTT.

This chain joins TRBV5-4 and TRBJ2-7, with D unresolved. V was clipped by 3 bases and J by 1 base, with 17 bases between them. The CDR3 has 16 residues. The V gene's germline CDR1 is SGHNT and CDR2 YYREEE (reference sequence). The CDR3 coding sequence is TGTGCCAGCAGCTCCCCCCCGGGCCCCGGGTCCTACGAGCAGTACTTC. Amino acid sequence: CASSSPPGPGSYEQYF.

In nucleotides, the CDR3 is TGTGCCAGTAGTAAGGCAGGGGCCCTCTCTGGAAACACCATATATTTT. Translating it yields CASSKAGALSGNTIYF. This chain uses TRBV19 with TRBJ1-3; maybe TRBD1 (6 bases). The ends were cut back, 4 bases at V and 0 bases at J, with 13 bases in the middle. Per the germline V gene, CDR1 is LNHDA and CDR2 is SQIVND (reference sequence). This CDR3 contains 16 residues.

This clone was observed a few times. The chain joins TRBV15 to TRBJ1-4, with TRBD1 as a possible D gene (5 bases). The CDR3 covers 16 residues. The V end was cut by 0 bases, the J end by 4 bases, with 12 bases between. The germline V gene has CDR1 LNHNV and CDR2 YYDKDF (reference sequence). CDR3: CATSRDRGAGNEKLFF. CDR3 coding DNA: TGTGCCACCAGCAGAGATAGGGGCGCGGGTAATGAAAAACTGTTTTTT.

The genes are TRBV7-2 and TRBJ2-2; possibly TRBD1 for D (6 bases). Germline V gives CDR1 SGHTA, CDR2 FQGNSA. The CDR3 contains 14 residues. With 4 bases removed from V and 6 bases from J, the gap between germline ends came to 12 bases. The CDR3 loop is CASSWRSGAGELFF. The CDR3 nucleotides read TGTGCCAGCAGCTGGCGGTCAGGGGCCGGGGAGCTGTTTTTT.